Presented here are 29 T cell receptor beta chains from one specimen sequenced in a study of cytomegalovirus exposure and HLA in healthy donors (dated by TCRdb to about 2017). The library was prepared using the immunoSEQ multiplex PCR assay. The multiplex PCR relied on a mix of 60 forward primers for TCR Vbeta segments and 13 reverse primers for TCR Jbeta segments. Drawn from immuneACCESS, this table holds only the in-frame rearrangements with V and J called that TCRdb kept. Clones are partly lost; checked studies trace under half to an unresolved V gene and leave the rest unexplained. The sample table contains 180,000 or so clones; only one count was recorded for around three quarters of them. Around 1.9% of the sample lies in the top ten. Sequenced material: PBMCs. These TCRs come from a woman in her twenties or thirties in good health and CMV-seronegative.

This clone was picked up a small number of times. The gene calls are TRBV12-1 and TRBJ1-5. TRBV12-1 is termed a pseudogene. The CDR3 contains 18 residues. DNA of the CDR3: TGTGCCAGCAGCTCCTACTTAGTCGGGTCCACCTCCAATCAGCCCCAGCATTTT. It translates to CASSSYLVGSTSNQPQHF.

In this sample, this clone turned up a few times. J is TRBJ1-2 and V is TRBV5-1, with D perhaps matching TRBD1 (5 bases). Germline values: CDR1 SGHRS, CDR2 YFSETQ. This CDR3 has 13 amino acids. Trimming took 0 bases from V and 7 from J, leaving 10 bases between them. CDR3 DNA sequence: TGCGCCAGCAGCTTGGAGTCAGGGTCTGGCTACACCTTC. Protein product: CASSLESGSGYTF.

This chain joins TRBV9 and TRBJ1-1; D not resolved. Trimming took 0 bases from V and 2 from J, leaving 8 bases between them. The CDR3 extends over 14 amino acids. Germline CDR1 SGDLS, CDR2 YYNGEE. Here the CDR3 reads CASSVDERNTEAFF. Written as DNA, the CDR3 is TGTGCCAGCAGCGTAGATGAGAGAAACACTGAAGCTTTCTTT.

The chain recombines TRBV10-3 with TRBJ1-1; D is uncertain. Germline V CDR1 and CDR2: ENHRY, SYGVKD. There are 13 residues in the CDR3. V was trimmed by 5 bases and J by 2 bases, leaving 9 bases between them. CDR3 sequence reads: CAISQTGNTEAFF. The CDR3 nucleotides are TGTGCCATCAGTCAGACGGGTAACACTGAAGCTTTCTTT.

This chain joins TRBV30 and TRBJ1-6; D is perhaps TRBD1 (6 bases). Germline CDR1 reads GTSNPN; CDR2 reads SVGIG (reference sequence). CDR3 size: 15 residues. The V and J ends lost 2 bases and 9 bases respectively, with 17 bases between them. The CDR3 reads CAWSLGQPGGSPLHF. The CDR3 bases are TGTGCCTGGAGTCTGGGACAACCTGGCGGTTCACCCCTCCACTTT. The entire variable domain, with the rest obtained from reference TRBV30 and TRBJ1-6, is as follows: SQTIHQWPATLVQPVGSPLSLECTVEGTSNPNLYWYRQAAGRGLQLLFYSVGIGQISSEVPQNLSASRPQDRQFILSSKKLLLSDSGFYLCAWSLGQPGGSPLHFGNGTRLTVT.

The V and J genes are TRBV11-1 and TRBJ2-7; perhaps TRBD2 as D (6 bases). Looked up from germline, CDR1 is SGHAT and CDR2 is FQDESV (reference sequence). V lost 9 bases and J 6 bases, leaving 21 bases between the germline ends. The CDR3 covers 14 residues. CDR3 protein: CASTGLALVPEQYF. In nucleotides, the CDR3 is TGTGCCAGTACGGGACTTGCCCTAGTACCCGAGCAGTACTTC.

A remark on this clone: One junction end disagrees with the germline gene, perhaps due to a read error. The chain joins TRBV5-4 to TRBJ2-7; tentatively, D is TRBD1 (5 bases). There are 13 residues in the CDR3. Germline CDR1 and CDR2: SGHNT and YYREEE (reference sequence). The CDR3 here is CAGSIPDSYEQYF. CDR3 nucleotide sequence: TGTGCCGGCAGCATCCCCGACAGTTACGAGCAGTACTTC. Full variable domain (remainder filled in from reference TRBV5-4 and TRBJ2-7): ETGVTQSPTHLIKTRGQQVTLRCSSQSGHNTVSWYQQALGQGPQFIFQYYREEENGRGNFPPRFSGLQFPNYSSELNVNALELDDSALYLCAGSIPDSYEQYFGPGTRLTVT.

The chain combines TRBV19 with TRBJ2-7; 7 nucleotides align to TRBD1. CDR1 is LNHDA, CDR2 SQIVND, per germline (reference sequence). The CDR3 runs to 15 residues. The V gene end was trimmed by 4 bases and the J gene end by 3 bases; junction bases not matched to a gene: 9. CDR3 coding DNA: TGTGCCAGTAGTAAAATCGGCCAGGGGGTCTACGAGCAGTACTTC. Its translation: CASSKIGQGVYEQYF.

The V call is TRBV6-1, the J call TRBJ1-2; tentative D call: TRBD1 (5 bases). The CDR3 is 13 residues long. CDR1 is MNHNS, CDR2 SASEGT, per germline. Trimming took 6 bases from V and 3 from J, leaving 11 bases between them. CDR3 DNA: TGTGCCAGCAGATCGGGGGGACACTATGGCTACACCTTC. Amino acid sequence: CASRSGGHYGYTF.

The chain carries TRBV30 and TRBJ2-7; maybe TRBD2 (5 bases). V was clipped by 4 bases and J by 4 bases, with 8 bases between them. Germline V gene data show CDR1 as GTSNPN and CDR2 as SVGIG (reference sequence). This CDR3 has 11 amino acids. CDR3 residues: CAWTRGYEQYF. The CDR3 DNA reads TGTGCCTGGACTCGGGGTTACGAGCAGTACTTC.

The V call is TRBV27, the J call TRBJ1-4, with D perhaps TRBD1 (6 bases). V lost 5 bases and J lost 13, with 14 bases in between. From germline, CDR1 is MNHEY and CDR2 SMNVEV (reference sequence). This CDR3 is built from 12 residues. The CDR3 DNA reads TGTGCCAGCAGTATGGGGGGGGCGCGACTGTTTTTT. It is translated as CASSMGGARLFF.

This clone was observed once. The rearrangement uses TRBV7-9 and TRBJ1-1; TRBD1 agrees at 8 bases. This CDR3 spans 18 amino acids. The junction had 18 bases not matched to a gene; V was cut back by 8 bases and J by 1 base. In germline, CDR1 is SEHNR, CDR2 FQNEAQ (reference sequence). CDR3 protein: CASGRAGTGPSGNTEAFF. The DNA of the CDR3 is TGTGCCAGCGGCCGCGCGGGGACAGGCCCCTCAGGGAACACTGAAGCTTTCTTT.

The genes are TRBV12-5 and TRBJ2-7; D unclear. Trimming shortened V by 6 bases and J by 5 bases, and 8 bases separated the two germline ends. This CDR3 contains 11 residues. Germline CDR1 is LGHNT and CDR2 is FRNRAP. The CDR3 DNA reads TGTGCTAGTGGCCTAGAGGACGAGCAGTACTTC. This sequence encodes CASGLEDEQYF. The full variable domain, completed using reference TRBV12-5 and TRBJ2-7, is DARVTQTPRHKVTEMGQEVTMRCQPILGHNTVFWYRQTMMQGLELLAYFRNRAPLDDSGMPKDRFSAEMPDATLATLKIQPSEPRDSAVYFCASGLEDEQYFGPGTRLTVT.

The chain combines TRBV25-1 with TRBJ2-7, with TRBD1 identical over 9 bases. V gave up 7 bases and J gave up 5 bases; unmatched junction bases: 6. The CDR3 extends over 13 amino acids. The germline CDR1 and CDR2 sequences are MGHDK and SYGVNS. The CDR3 nucleotides read TGTGCCAGCACGGGGACAGGGCACCACGAGCAGTACTTC. Protein sequence: CASTGTGHHEQYF.

This sequence joins TRBV6-6 and TRBJ1-6; 9 bases align to TRBD1. Germline CDR1 and CDR2: MNHNY and SVGAGI (reference sequence). V shed 7 bases and J 8 bases; nucleotides not matched to a gene: 6. The CDR3 totals 14 residues. For the CDR3, the DNA is TGTGCCAGCAACGCCGACAGGGGGTATTCACCCCTCCACTTT. Translating gives CASNADRGYSPLHF.

This sequence joins TRBV19 and TRBJ1-2; 7 bases are shared with TRBD1. CDR1 and CDR2 from the germline V gene are LNHDA and SQIVND (reference sequence). CDR3 length: 14 residues. The V and J ends lost 4 bases and 4 bases, in that order; junction bases with no gene match: 6. The CDR3: CASSTPGQIYGYTF. DNA of the CDR3: TGTGCCAGTAGTACCCCGGGACAGATCTATGGCTACACCTTC.

The rearrangement joins TRBV30 to TRBJ2-7, with 10 nucleotides matching TRBD1. This CDR3 region has 12 residues. V lost 5 bases and J lost 5; bases outside the gene matches: 3. Germline V gene sequence: CDR1 GTSNPN, CDR2 SVGIG (reference sequence). The chain's CDR3 is CAWGDRGHEQYF. The CDR3 DNA reads TGTGCCTGGGGGGACAGGGGCCACGAGCAGTACTTC. The complete variable domain, with remaining parts taken from reference TRBV30 and TRBJ2-7, reads SQTIHQWPATLVQPVGSPLSLECTVEGTSNPNLYWYRQAAGRGLQLLFYSVGIGQISSEVPQNLSASRPQDRQFILSSKKLLLSDSGFYLCAWGDRGHEQYFGPGTRLTVT.

The CDR3 here is CASSFNRDNTEAFF. CDR3 sequence (DNA): TGTGCCAGCAGCTTCAACAGGGATAACACTGAAGCTTTCTTT. J is TRBJ1-1 and V is TRBV7-8; tentative D call: TRBD1 (6 bases). The CDR3 length is 14 residues. Trimming removed 3 bases from V and 2 bases from J, with 10 bases in between. Germline values: CDR1 SGHVS, CDR2 FQNEAQ.

V and J are TRBV6-5 and TRBJ2-1; 8 bases fit TRBD1. With 0 bases clipped from V and 7 bases from J, the junction kept 8 bases outside the gene matches. The CDR3 has 16 residues. The V gene's germline CDR1 is MNHEY and CDR2 SVGAGI. In nucleotides, the CDR3 is TGTGCCAGCAGTTACTCGAGCGCAGGGGGCTGGAATGAGCAGTTCTTC. Protein: CASSYSSAGGWNEQFF.

As for this clone: One junction end disagrees with the germline gene, perhaps due to a read error. This sequence joins TRBV7-7 and TRBJ2-2; the match to TRBD1 covers 8 bases. The CDR3 extends over 13 amino acids. CDR1 and CDR2 from the germline V gene are SSHAT and FNYEAQ (reference sequence). The CDR3: CASSVDRGGELFF. DNA of the CDR3: TGTGCTAGCAGCGTCGACAGGGGCGGGGAGCTGTTTTTT.

The chain employs TRBV18 and TRBJ1-1, with 12 bases fitting TRBD1. The CDR3 spans 18 residues. J was trimmed by 5 bases and V by 3 bases; bases with no gene match: 13. Germline assignment: CDR1 KGHSH and CDR2 LQKENI. The CDR3 DNA follows: TGTGCCAGCTCACCCAGATCGGGGACAGGGGGCGCGAGGACTGAAGCTTTCTTT. This encodes CASSPRSGTGGARTEAFF.

V is TRBV9 and J is TRBJ2-1; tentative D call: TRBD1 (6 bases). This CDR3 has 15 amino acids. Trimming stripped 4 bases from V and 7 bases from J, with 18 bases between. The V gene's germline CDR1 is SGDLS and CDR2 YYNGEE. The CDR3 nucleotides are TGTGCCAGCAGCCCTCATGTCAGGGGTGAGAATGAGCAGTTCTTC. Its translation: CASSPHVRGENEQFF.

The rearrangement joins TRBV27 to TRBJ1-2; a possible D gene is TRBD1 (6 bases). The germline V gene has CDR1 MNHEY and CDR2 SMNVEV (reference sequence). The CDR3 loop spans 14 amino acids. V lost 0 bases and J lost 5, with 10 bases in between. The chain's CDR3 is CASSLSDRNYGYTF. CDR3 DNA sequence: TGTGCCAGCAGTTTATCAGACAGGAATTATGGCTACACCTTC.

This chain joins TRBV25-1 and TRBJ2-1; 8 bases align to TRBD1. The J segment lost 11 bases and the V segment lost 8 bases, leaving 5 bases of the junction unmatched. Germline V gene sequence: CDR1 MGHDK, CDR2 SYGVNS. CDR3 length: 11 amino acids. The CDR3 here is CASETGGKQFF. In DNA, the CDR3 is TGTGCCAGCGAAACAGGGGGAAAGCAGTTCTTC.

This rearrangement joins TRBV27 to TRBJ1-1; D is uncertain. The CDR3 runs to 12 residues. Trimming stripped 5 bases from V and 5 bases from J, with 9 bases between. CDR1 MNHEY and CDR2 SMNVEV come from the germline V gene (reference sequence). CDR3 sequence (DNA): TGTGCCAGCAGTGGCCCGGGAACTGAAGCTTTCTTT. The encoded protein is CASSGPGTEAFF.

The chain joins TRBV7-2 to TRBJ2-7, with 10 bases lining up with TRBD1. V was clipped by 5 bases and J by 2 bases; unmatched bases: 9. From germline, CDR1 is SGHTA and CDR2 FQGNSA. CDR3 length equals 16 residues. The DNA for the CDR3 is TGTGCCAGCAGCCCAAGGGACAGGGGTCCCGCCTACGAGCAGTACTTC. Its translation: CASSPRDRGPAYEQYF.

On this clone: One end of the junction does not line up with germline, which may come from a read error. The chain combines TRBV6-6 with TRBJ1-2; D is ambiguous. The CDR3 covers 11 residues. The germline gives CDR1 MNHNY, CDR2 SVGAGI (reference sequence). CDR3 sequence (DNA): TGTGCCAGCAGTACTAATTATGGCTACACCTTC. Translating it yields CASSTNYGYTF.

The rearrangement joins TRBV30 to TRBJ1-5, with 9 nucleotides matching TRBD1. This CDR3 is built from 14 residues. V shed 4 bases, J shed 6 bases, and the junction held 7 bases outside the gene matches. The germline gives CDR1 GTSNPN, CDR2 SVGIG (reference sequence). This CDR3 is CAWKGQGGTQPQHF. The CDR3 nucleotides read TGTGCCTGGAAGGGACAGGGTGGAACTCAGCCCCAGCATTTT. Looking up the rest from reference TRBV30 and TRBJ1-5 gives the full variable domain: SQTIHQWPATLVQPVGSPLSLECTVEGTSNPNLYWYRQAAGRGLQLLFYSVGIGQISSEVPQNLSASRPQDRQFILSSKKLLLSDSGFYLCAWKGQGGTQPQHFGDGTRLSIL.

Here the CDR3 reads CASSFGAGAGEQYF. In DNA, the CDR3 is TGCGCCAGCAGCTTCGGGGCGGGGGCTGGGGAGCAGTACTTC. The V and J genes are TRBV5-1 and TRBJ2-7, with D possibly TRBD2 on 7 matching bases. The germline CDR1 and CDR2 sequences are SGHRS and YFSETQ. The CDR3 contains 14 residues. Trimming left V 2 bases short and J 7 bases short, with 16 bases between.